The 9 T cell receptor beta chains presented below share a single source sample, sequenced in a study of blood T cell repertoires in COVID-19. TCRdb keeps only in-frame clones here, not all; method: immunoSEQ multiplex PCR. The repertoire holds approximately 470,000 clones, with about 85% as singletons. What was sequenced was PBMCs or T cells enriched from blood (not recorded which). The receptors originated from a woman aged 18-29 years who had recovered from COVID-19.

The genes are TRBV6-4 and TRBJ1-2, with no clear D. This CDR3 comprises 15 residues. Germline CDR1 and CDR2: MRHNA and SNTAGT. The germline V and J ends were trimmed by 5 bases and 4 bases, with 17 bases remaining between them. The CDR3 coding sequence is TGTGCCAGCAGTCCGGTTCCAGGTTCCGTCTATGGCTACACCTTC. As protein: CASSPVPGSVYGYTF.

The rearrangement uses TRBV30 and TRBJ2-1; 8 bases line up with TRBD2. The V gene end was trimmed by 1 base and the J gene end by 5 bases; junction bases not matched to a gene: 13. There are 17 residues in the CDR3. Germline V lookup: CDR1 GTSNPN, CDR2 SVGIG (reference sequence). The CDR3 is CAWSGGLGGQGDNEQFF. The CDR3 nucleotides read TGTGCCTGGAGTGGGGGACTAGGGGGGCAGGGTGACAATGAGCAGTTCTTC.

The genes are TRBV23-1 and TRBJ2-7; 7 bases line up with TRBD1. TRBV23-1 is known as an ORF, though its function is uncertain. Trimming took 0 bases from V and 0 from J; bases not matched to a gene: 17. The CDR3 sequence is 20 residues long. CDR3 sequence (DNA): TGCGCCAGCAGTCAATCGGATAAGGGGGCGCAGGGATCCTCCTCCTACGAGCAGTACTTC. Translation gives CASSQSDKGAQGSSSYEQYF.

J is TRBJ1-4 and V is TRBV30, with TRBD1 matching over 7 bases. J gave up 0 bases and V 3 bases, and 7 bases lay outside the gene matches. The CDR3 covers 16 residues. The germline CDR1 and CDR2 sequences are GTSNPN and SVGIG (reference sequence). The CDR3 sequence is CAWSGGQPATNEKLFF. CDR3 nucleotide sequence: TGTGCCTGGAGCGGGGGACAGCCCGCAACTAATGAAAAACTGTTTTTT.

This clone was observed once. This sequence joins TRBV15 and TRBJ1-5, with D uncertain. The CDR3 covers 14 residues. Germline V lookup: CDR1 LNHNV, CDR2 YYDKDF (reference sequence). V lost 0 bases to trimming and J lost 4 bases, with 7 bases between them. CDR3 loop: CATSREHQNQPQHF. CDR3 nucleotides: TGTGCCACCAGCAGAGAACACCAGAATCAGCCCCAGCATTTT.

CDR3 in amino acids: CAGEPVHGEKLFF. DNA of the CDR3: TGTGCCGGAGAACCGGTCCATGGTGAAAAACTGTTTTTT. The chain carries TRBV30 and TRBJ1-4; D remains ambiguous. V gave up 8 bases and J gave up 7 bases, with 17 bases separating them. The CDR3 has 13 residues. Germline V CDR1 and CDR2: GTSNPN, SVGIG (reference sequence).

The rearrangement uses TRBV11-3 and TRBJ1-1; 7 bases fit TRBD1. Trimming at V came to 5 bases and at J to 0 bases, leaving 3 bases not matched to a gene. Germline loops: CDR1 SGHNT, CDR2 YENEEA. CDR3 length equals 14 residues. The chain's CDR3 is CASSRDSLNTEAFF. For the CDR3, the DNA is TGTGCCAGCAGCCGGGACAGTTTGAACACTGAAGCTTTCTTT.

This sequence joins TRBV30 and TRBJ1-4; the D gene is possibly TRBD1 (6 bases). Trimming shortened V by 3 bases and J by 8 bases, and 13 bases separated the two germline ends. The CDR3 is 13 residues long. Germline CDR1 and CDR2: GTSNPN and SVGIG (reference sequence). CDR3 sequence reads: CAWSPLQGEKLFF. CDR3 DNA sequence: TGTGCCTGGAGCCCTCTCCAGGGGGAAAAACTGTTTTTT.

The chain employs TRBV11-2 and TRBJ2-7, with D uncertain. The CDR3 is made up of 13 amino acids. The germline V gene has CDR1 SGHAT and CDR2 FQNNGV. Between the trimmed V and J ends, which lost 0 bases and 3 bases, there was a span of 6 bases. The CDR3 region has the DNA TGTGCCAGCAGCTTAGACAGGAACTACGAGCAGTACTTC. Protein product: CASSLDRNYEQYF.